Each of the 27 T cell receptor beta chains below was sequenced from the same sample in a study of beta chain features in type 1 diabetes. Study-level points and caveats: Among patients with Type 1 diabetes, TCRB CDR3s were moderately but significantly shorter in every one of the four CD4+ subsets.

These TCRs' antigens remain unknown. Investigators reverse transcribed all isolated RNA, so they sequenced expressed TCRB transcripts. The assay was immunoSEQ multiplex PCR, and TCRdb's table has in-frame clones only and misses some. This repertoire shows over 200,000 clones, about 11% found once; its top ten account for about 0.018%. Sequencing was carried out using naive CD4+ T cells from blood. The receptors were gathered from a man aged 25-45 years with type 1 diabetes.

This sequence joins TRBV4-3 and TRBJ2-2; 10 bases line up with TRBD2. Germline trimming cut 0 bases from V and 4 bases from J; bases unmatched to any gene: 2. There are 16 residues in the CDR3. The germline gives CDR1 LGHNA, CDR2 YSLEER. The CDR3 coding sequence is TGCGCCAGCAGCCAAGATCGACTAGCGGGCACCGGGGAGCTGTTTTTT. Translating gives CASSQDRLAGTGELFF.

The chain recombines TRBV28 with TRBJ2-3; the match to TRBD2 covers 14 bases. After removal of 4 bases from V and 6 bases from J, the junction contained 6 bases not matched to a gene. Per germline, CDR1 MDHEN and CDR2 SYDVKM. The CDR3 sequence is 16 residues long. The CDR3 DNA reads TGTGCCAGCAGTTGGACTAGCGGGGGGCCCCAGGATACGCAGTATTTT. It encodes CASSWTSGGPQDTQYF.

This sequence joins TRBV5-1 and TRBJ2-5, with a weak D call TRBD1 (7 bases). This CDR3 spans 15 amino acids. V was pared by 2 bases and J by 2 bases, with 13 bases between. Germline CDR1 SGHRS, CDR2 YFSETQ. The CDR3 protein is CASSLNRGGQETQYF. In nucleotides, the CDR3 is TGCGCCAGCAGCTTAAACAGGGGAGGTCAAGAGACCCAGTACTTC.

This clone was counted a few times. The chain couples TRBV7-2 to TRBJ1-1; 7 bases align to TRBD1. This CDR3 has 16 residues. The germline V gene has CDR1 SGHTA and CDR2 FQGNSA. J was trimmed by 5 bases and V by 7 bases; bases with no gene match: 16. CDR3 sequence (DNA): TGTGCCAGCAACCTATGGGTCGGGACAGTAGGAACTGAAGCTTTCTTT. It codes for CASNLWVGTVGTEAFF.

This clone showed up just a few times. The chain employs TRBV7-9 and TRBJ2-5, with D perhaps matching TRBD2 (6 bases). The CDR3 runs 15 residues. Per germline, CDR1 SEHNR and CDR2 FQNEAQ (reference sequence). V was trimmed by 3 bases and J by 1 base, leaving 12 bases between them. This chain's CDR3 is CASSLFLATQETQYF. The CDR3 nucleotides are TGTGCCAGCAGCTTGTTCCTAGCGACCCAAGAGACCCAGTACTTC.

Concerning this clone: The sample has other DNA sequences that encode this CDR3 too. The V gene is TRBV9, the J gene TRBJ2-3; maybe TRBD2 (7 bases). The CDR3 contains 15 residues. Trimming cost V 2 bases and J 2 bases, with 12 bases left between them. Germline CDR1 reads SGDLS; CDR2 reads YYNGEE. The CDR3 is CASSVAGASTDTQYF. CDR3 coding DNA: TGTGCCAGCAGCGTCGCGGGGGCCTCCACAGATACGCAGTATTTT.

The V and J genes are TRBV2 and TRBJ2-1, with 9 bases lining up with TRBD2. The CDR3 contains 15 residues. The germline V gene has CDR1 SNHLY and CDR2 FYNNEI. V was pared by 5 bases and J by 8 bases, with 10 bases of the junction left unmatched. CDR3 region: CASSQEGGGADEQFF. The CDR3 DNA sequence: TGTGCCAGCAGTCAAGAGGGCGGGGGGGCGGATGAGCAGTTCTTC.

In this sample, this clone turned up a few times. The genes are TRBV11-1 and TRBJ2-1, with 9 bases that match TRBD2. There are 16 residues in the CDR3. J lost 7 bases, V lost 6 bases, and 13 bases had no gene match. Germline V gene lookup returns CDR1 SGHAT and CDR2 FQDESV (reference sequence). Here the CDR3 reads CASSTFGGGAGNEQFF. The DNA of the CDR3 is TGTGCCAGCAGTACCTTCGGCGGGGGGGCCGGGAATGAGCAGTTCTTC. Full variable domain (rest looked up from reference TRBV11-1 and TRBJ2-1): EAEVAQSPRYKITEKSQAVAFWCDPISGHATLYWYRQILGQGPELLVQFQDESVVDDSQLPKDRFSAERLKGVDSTLKIQPAELGDSAMYLCASSTFGGGAGNEQFFGPGTRLTVL.

Of note for this clone: The same CDR3 is also encoded by other DNA sequences in this sample. The chain joins TRBV6-5 to TRBJ1-1; D ambiguous. Trimming took off 0 bases at V and 0 bases at J, with 8 bases between the two ends. This CDR3 contains 15 residues. The germline gives CDR1 MNHEY, CDR2 SVGAGI. The CDR3 sequence: CASSYSAGLNTEAFF. DNA for the CDR3: TGTGCCAGCAGTTACTCGGCAGGTTTGAACACTGAAGCTTTCTTT.

CDR3 sequence (DNA): TGTGCCAGCAGCTTGGAACCACAAGAAAAACTGTTTTTT. Its translation: CASSLEPQEKLFF. This chain uses TRBV5-4 with TRBJ1-4; D remains unclear. This CDR3 has 13 residues. Deletions cut 0 bases from V and 8 bases from J, with 8 bases between. CDR1 and CDR2 from the germline V gene are SGHNT and YYREEE (reference sequence).

CDR3 sequence (DNA): TGTGCCAGCAGCTTGAACCAGCGGGGGCCGGGAGATACGCAGTATTTT. Its protein is CASSLNQRGPGDTQYF. The V and J genes are TRBV11-2 and TRBJ2-3; 8 bases fit TRBD2. Germline trimming cut 3 bases from V and 5 bases from J; bases unmatched to any gene: 10. The CDR3 totals 16 residues. The germline CDR1 and CDR2 sequences are SGHAT and FQNNGV. Supplemented by reference TRBV11-2 and TRBJ2-3, the full variable domain reads EAGVAQSPRYKIIEKRQSVAFWCNPISGHATLYWYQQILGQGPKLLIQFQNNGVVDDSQLPKDRFSAERLKGVDSTLKIQPAKLEDSAVYLCASSLNQRGPGDTQYFGPGTRLTVL.

This sequence joins TRBV2 and TRBJ2-1; the D gene is possibly TRBD2 (5 bases). CDR1 SNHLY and CDR2 FYNNEI come from the germline V gene. There are 16 residues in the CDR3. V lost 3 bases, J lost 2 bases, and 14 bases lay in between. CDR3 sequence (DNA): TGTGCCAGCAGTGAGAGGCCCCCGGGGACCTACAATGAGCAGTTCTTC. Amino acid sequence: CASSERPPGTYNEQFF.

The sample holds a few counts of this clone. The chain is built from TRBV7-2 and TRBJ2-7, with 9 positions matching TRBD2. Trimming took 2 bases from V and 6 from J; bases not matched to a gene: 2. Germline CDR1 is SGHTA and CDR2 is FQGNSA. This CDR3 spans 13 amino acids. The CDR3 nucleotides read TGTGCCAGCAGCTTACTAGCGGGGCTCGAGCAGTACTTC. Translated, it gives CASSLLAGLEQYF.

This clone has a handful of counts. The rearrangement joins TRBV25-1 to TRBJ1-1; tentative D call: TRBD1 (5 bases). The CDR3 runs to 14 residues. Trimming stripped 2 bases from V and 1 base from J, with 8 bases between. From germline, CDR1 is MGHDK and CDR2 SYGVNS. For the CDR3, the DNA is TGTGCCAGCAGTGAAGACAGAGAGAACACTGAAGCTTTCTTT. Encoded protein: CASSEDRENTEAFF.

The chain recombines TRBV7-8 with TRBJ1-5; 8 bases are shared with TRBD1. V lost 6 bases to trimming and J lost 7 bases; unmatched junction nucleotides: 11. Germline lookup yields CDR1 SGHVS and CDR2 FQNEAQ. The CDR3 contains 15 residues. DNA for the CDR3: TGTGCCAGCAGAAAGGACAGGGTTGGGGGACAGCCCCAGCATTTT. This encodes CASRKDRVGGQPQHF. Complete variable domain (other parts from reference TRBV7-8 and TRBJ1-5): GAGVSQSPRYKVAKRGQDVALRCDPISGHVSLFWYQQALGQGPEFLTYFQNEAQLDKSGLPSDRFFAERPEGSVSTLKIQRTQQEDSAVYLCASRKDRVGGQPQHFGDGTRLSIL.

This clone was detected a few times. This chain connects TRBV10-3 to TRBJ2-1; D might be TRBD2 (6 bases). This CDR3 contains 15 residues. The germline V and J ends were trimmed by 6 bases and 4 bases, with 16 bases remaining between them. Germline values: CDR1 ENHRY, CDR2 SYGVKD. CDR3 region: CAIRGSGTAYNEQFF. CDR3 nucleotide sequence: TGTGCCATCAGAGGGTCCGGGACTGCGTACAATGAGCAGTTCTTC.

The chain uses TRBV6-5 and TRBJ1-1, with 7 nucleotides matching TRBD1. The CDR3 has 15 amino acids. The germline gives CDR1 MNHEY, CDR2 SVGAGI. V lost 5 bases to trimming and J lost 3 bases; unmatched junction nucleotides: 9. The CDR3, as DNA: TGTGCCAGCAGTCCTGTGGGACAGTCGGACACTGAAGCTTTCTTT. Translated, it gives CASSPVGQSDTEAFF.

In this sample, this clone turned up a few times. The CDR3 here is CSVVGRGGAGDTQYF. In nucleotides, the CDR3 is TGCAGCGTTGTGGGGCGCGGGGGGGCAGGAGATACGCAGTATTTT. The chain uses TRBV29-1 and TRBJ2-3; 9 nucleotides align to TRBD2. The CDR3 spans 15 residues. Germline V gene data show CDR1 as SQVTM and CDR2 as ANQGSEA. With 4 bases clipped from V and 5 bases from J, the junction kept 10 bases outside the gene matches.

A few counts support this clone. The V call is TRBV9, the J call TRBJ2-1, with a weak D call TRBD1 (8 bases). CDR1 is SGDLS and CDR2 is YYNGEE in the germline V gene. V gave up 0 bases and J gave up 4 bases, with 11 bases separating them. The CDR3 has 15 amino acids. CDR3 bases: TGTGCCAGCAGCGTAGACAGGGGGGGATACAATGAGCAGTTCTTC. This codes for CASSVDRGGYNEQFF. The variable domain in full, completed from reference TRBV9 and TRBJ2-1, reads DSGVTQTPKHLITATGQRVTLRCSPRSGDLSVYWYQQSLDQGLQFLIQYYNGEERAKGNILERFSAQQFPDLHSELNLSSLELGDSALYFCASSVDRGGYNEQFFGPGTRLTVL.

The rearrangement joins TRBV5-1 to TRBJ2-1; 8 positions agree with TRBD2. The trim removed 4 bases at V and 4 bases at J, leaving 7 bases unmatched. Germline V gene data show CDR1 as SGHRS and CDR2 as YFSETQ. This CDR3 is 15 amino acids long. The CDR3 DNA follows: TGCGCCAGCAGCGGCCTAGCGGGTGTATACAATGAGCAGTTCTTC. Amino acid sequence: CASSGLAGVYNEQFF.

V and J are TRBV9 and TRBJ2-4; D unresolved. The V gene's germline CDR1 is SGDLS and CDR2 YYNGEE. With 3 bases removed from V and 9 bases from J, the gap between germline ends came to 10 bases. This CDR3 region has 12 residues. This CDR3 is CASSGTSSIQYF. CDR3 sequence (DNA): TGTGCCAGCAGCGGCACATCCAGCATTCAGTACTTC.

This clone was detected only a few times. The V and J genes are TRBV27 and TRBJ1-2; D is uncertain. The germline V gene encodes CDR1 MNHEY and CDR2 SMNVEV (reference sequence). Trimming took off 8 bases at V and 8 bases at J, with 21 bases between the two ends. CDR3 length: 14 residues. CDR3 sequence (DNA): TGTGCCAGCGCAGGTGGCCGCAAGATCGGAGGCTACACCTTC. Translated: CASAGGRKIGGYTF.

The V and J genes are TRBV4-2 and TRBJ2-7; TRBD2 aligns across 10 bases. V dropped 1 base and J dropped 1; count of bases not matched to a gene: 4. The V gene's germline CDR1 is LGHNA and CDR2 YNFKEQ. The CDR3 length is 16 residues. The CDR3 nucleotides are TGTGCCAGCAGCCAAGTAAGCGGGGGGGAATCCTACGAGCAGTACTTC. Translating it yields CASSQVSGGESYEQYF.

This clone occurred a few times. This chain uses TRBV7-9 with TRBJ2-7; TRBD2 matches at 8 bases. CDR3 length equals 14 residues. Germline V gives CDR1 SEHNR, CDR2 FQNEAQ (reference sequence). V was pared by 6 bases and J by 2 bases, with 6 bases of the junction left unmatched. CDR3 sequence reads: CASSHSGGAYEQYF. The CDR3 coding sequence is TGTGCCAGCAGTCACTCCGGGGGGGCCTACGAGCAGTACTTC.

This rearrangement joins TRBV6-1 to TRBJ2-1; D may be TRBD1 (5 bases). Trimming removed 6 bases from V and 6 bases from J, with 18 bases in between. The CDR3 is 15 residues long. Germline V lookup: CDR1 MNHNS, CDR2 SASEGT. The CDR3 protein is CASSLGATVINEQFF. The CDR3 nucleotides are TGTGCCAGCAGCCTAGGGGCCACAGTGATCAATGAGCAGTTCTTC.

With regard to this clone: Other nucleotide sequences in the sample specify the same CDR3. The rearrangement joins TRBV18 to TRBJ2-6; no clear D gene. Deletions cut 3 bases from V and 0 bases from J, with 3 bases between. CDR3 size: 14 residues. Germline V CDR1 and CDR2: KGHSH, LQKENI. CDR3 nucleotides: TGTGCCAGCTCACCGAGCTCTGGGGCCAACGTCCTGACTTTC. Translation gives CASSPSSGANVLTF.

The chain has TRBV5-6 and TRBJ1-4, with a possible D match to TRBD1 (5 bases). Germline CDR1 reads SGHDT; CDR2 reads YYEEEE. The CDR3 contains 15 residues. The ends were cut back, 0 bases at V and 7 bases at J, with 13 bases in the middle. The CDR3 DNA is TGTGCCAGCAGCTTGGGGCTCTCCCAGGGTGAAAAACTGTTTTTT. Translation: CASSLGLSQGEKLFF.